Sequencing of this T cell receptor (beta chain) was carried out in a study of blood T cell repertoires in COVID-19. The V and J ends lost 4 bases and 8 bases respectively, with 15 bases between them. The CDR3 has 14 residues. CDR1 is SEHNR and CDR2 is FQNEAQ in the germline V gene (reference sequence). Adults between roughly 18 and 95 years of age took part from 20 to 25 US areas. Participants' own reports of clinical history determined their cohort assignment. The authors' processing: Reference gene primer amplification yielded estimated nucleated cell counts. Method: immunoSEQ multiplex PCR; TCRdb's copy keeps in-frame clones and lacks some. V, J and clone size are taken as reported in that table, and D and trimming were inferred from the DNA itself. This repertoire shows approximately 270,000 clones, 90% found once; its top ten account for roughly 4.3%.

Sequencing was done on a sample of PBMCs or T cells enriched from blood (not recorded which). The receptor was derived from a woman in her 30s with acute COVID-19. The chain joins TRBV7-9 to TRBJ1-3; D is possibly TRBD1 (6 bases). The CDR3 DNA sequence: TGTGCCAGCAGCTCTCGGGACATTCAACACACCATATATTTT. This encodes CASSSRDIQHTIYF.